The entry that follows covers one TCR beta chain sequence. The data were taken from a study of Graves' ophthalmopathy and Graves' hyperthyroidism. CDR3 regions of TCR beta were amplified from RNA transcripts. Second-round multiplex PCR came after first-round RT-PCR with HTBI primers. TCRdb called the multiplex PCR reads again in MiXCR, with one record for every CDR3 protein. The sample carries about 550,000 distinct CDR3 sequences, under 45% recorded once. From germline, CDR1 is SQVTM and CDR2 ANQGSEA. The CDR3 is made up of 11 amino acids. The V gene lost 7 bases and the J gene lost 0 bases, with 6 bases spanning the gap.

The chain is built from TRBV29-1 and TRBJ1-2; D is undetermined. This receptor was obtained from an adult man with Graves' hyperthyroidism. Sequenced sample: peripheral blood or thyroid tissue (not recorded which). The CDR3 sequence is CSANPNYGYTF. In DNA form, the CDR3 reads TGCAGCGCAAACCCTAACTATGGCTACACCTTC.